This paragraph reports one T cell receptor (beta chain). Its antigen is not known. This sample was included in a study of Ad26.COV2.S vaccination and SARS-CoV-2 variants. General study points: Vaccine recipients posted higher spike-specific TCR breadth than their placebo counterparts. An underestimation of total T cell responses may have resulted from the TCR breadth and depth analyses. Placebo and vaccine recipients had non-spike TCR breadth that was similar.

V shed 8 bases and J shed 5 bases, with 16 bases lying between them. In germline, CDR1 is SGDLS, CDR2 YYNGEE. The CDR3 spans 14 residues. Sequencing used immunoSEQ multiplex PCR; TCRdb keeps in-frame clones, though not all of them. The table has hundreds of thousands of clones, less than 90% seen once. Documented treatment: around 19 received Ad26.COV2.S at low or high dose, single or two shots; roughly five received placebo; per-sample allocation not given. The study sampled participants on day 63 after the first vaccine or placebo injection. Wuhan-strain SARS-CoV-2 spike was expressed by the Ad26 vector that made up the vaccine.

This receptor was obtained from a person aged 18 to 59 who received the Ad26.COV2.S COVID-19 vaccine or a placebo. The rearrangement links TRBV9 to TRBJ2-2; D is perhaps TRBD2 (6 bases). The source was peripheral blood, collected in a trial of Ad26.COV2.S vaccine versus placebo. The CDR3 nucleotides read TGTGCCAGTGGAGGGGTGGTCGTAACCGGGGAGCTGTTTTTT. Residues: CASGGVVVTGELFF.